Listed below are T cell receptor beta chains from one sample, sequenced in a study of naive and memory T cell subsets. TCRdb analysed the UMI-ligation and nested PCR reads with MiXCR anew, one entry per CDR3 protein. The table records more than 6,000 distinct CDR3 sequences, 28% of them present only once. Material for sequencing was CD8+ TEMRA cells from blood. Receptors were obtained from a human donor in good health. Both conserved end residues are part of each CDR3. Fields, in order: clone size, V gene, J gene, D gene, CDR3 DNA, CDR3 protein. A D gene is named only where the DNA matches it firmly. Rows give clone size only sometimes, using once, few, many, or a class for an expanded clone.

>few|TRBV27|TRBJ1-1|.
TGTGCCAGCAGTTTCAATGGACAGAACACTGAAGCTTTCTTT
CASSFNGQNTEAFF
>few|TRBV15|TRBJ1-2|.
TGTGCCACCAGCAGAGATCTGGCTGGTGGCTACACCTTC
CATSRDLAGGYTF
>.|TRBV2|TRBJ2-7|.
TGTGCTAGCACCACGGTGGGGTCCGCCTACGAGCAGTACTTC
CASTTVGSAYEQYF
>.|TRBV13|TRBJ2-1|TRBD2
TGTGCCAGCAGCGCCCGAGCTAGCGGGCACAACAATGAGCAGTTCTTC
CASSARASGHNNEQFF
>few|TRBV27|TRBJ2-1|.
TGTGCCAGCAGTCTTTATGGTCCCCAGGCCAATGAGCAGTTCTTC
CASSLYGPQANEQFF
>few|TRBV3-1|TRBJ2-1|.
TGTGCCAGCAGCCAAAGCCCCACCAATGAGCAGTTCTTC
CASSQSPTNEQFF
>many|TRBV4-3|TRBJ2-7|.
TGCGCCAGCAGCCAAGTTACAGACGCCTCCTACGAGCAGTACTTC
CASSQVTDASYEQYF
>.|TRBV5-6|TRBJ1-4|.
TGTGCCAGCAGAACTGGAGGAGGGAAGGGAAAACTGTTTTTT
CASRTGGGKGKLFF
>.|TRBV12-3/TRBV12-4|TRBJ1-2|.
TGTGCCAGCAGTTTAGCGGAGCTTAACTATGGCTACACCTTC
CASSLAELNYGYTF
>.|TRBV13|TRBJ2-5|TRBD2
TGTGCCAGCAGCTTACCTTTAGCGGGTCAAGAGACCCAGTACTTC
CASSLPLAGQETQYF
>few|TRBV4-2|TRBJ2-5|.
TGTGCCAGCAGCCAAGATCGTAGGAGCGCCCAAGAGACCCAGTACTTC
CASSQDRRSAQETQYF
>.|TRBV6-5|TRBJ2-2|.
TGTGCCAGCAGTTACGTCGGCGGGGCTGACTCCGGGGAGCTGTTTTTT
CASSYVGGADSGELFF
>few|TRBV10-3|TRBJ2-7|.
TGTGCCATCTCCGACCCCTACGAGCAGTACTTC
CAISDPYEQYF
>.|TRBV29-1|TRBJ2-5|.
TGCAGCGTTGAAGAGGGGAGAGAGACCCAGTACTTC
CSVEEGRETQYF
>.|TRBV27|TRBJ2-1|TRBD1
TGTGCCAGCAGTCCAACCGGGACAGACAATGAGCAGTTCTTC
CASSPTGTDNEQFF
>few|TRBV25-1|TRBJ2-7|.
TGTGCCAGCAGTGAATACAGGGAAACCTACGAGCAGTACTTC
CASSEYRETYEQYF
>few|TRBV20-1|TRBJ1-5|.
TGCAGTGCTAGTGAGAGGGGACAGCCCCAGCATTTT
CSASERGQPQHF
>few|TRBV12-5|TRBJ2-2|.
TGTGCTAGTGGGGAAAGCCTGAAGGCCGGGGAGCTGTTTTTT
CASGESLKAGELFF
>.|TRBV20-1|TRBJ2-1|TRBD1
TGCAGTGCTACCCCTCGTAGGGACAGGGCACCCAATGAGCAGTTCTTC
CSATPRRDRAPNEQFF
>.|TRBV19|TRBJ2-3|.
TGTGCCTCCCGGGCAGATACGCAGTATTTT
CASRADTQYF
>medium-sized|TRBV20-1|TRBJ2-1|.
TGCAGTGCTAGCAACCCGGGAAGACCCTACAATGAGCAGTTCTTC
CSASNPGRPYNEQFF
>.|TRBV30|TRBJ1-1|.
TGTGCCTGGGTCCGGCCTGACACTGAAGCTTTCTTT
CAWVRPDTEAFF
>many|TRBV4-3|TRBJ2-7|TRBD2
TGCGCCAGCAGCCAAGAAGAGATAAGAACTAGCGGGTCCTCCTACGAGCAGTACTTC
CASSQEEIRTSGSSYEQYF
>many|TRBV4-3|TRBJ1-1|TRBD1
TGCGCCAGCAGCCAAGGGGTCCAGGGGGCGCTCACTGAAGCTTTCTTT
CASSQGVQGALTEAFF
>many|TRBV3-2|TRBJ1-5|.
TGTGCCAGCAGCCAAGACCGGGACTTAAATCAGCCCCAGCATTTT
CASSQDRDLNQPQHF
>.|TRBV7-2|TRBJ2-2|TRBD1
TGTGCCAGCAGCCCTGCCGGGACAGCTACAGGGGAGCTGTTTTTT
CASSPAGTATGELFF
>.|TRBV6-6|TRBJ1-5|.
TGTGCCAGCAGGGCTACAGGGTTAGATCAGCCCCAGCATTTT
CASRATGLDQPQHF
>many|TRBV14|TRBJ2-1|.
TGTGCCAGCAGCCTTAAGCCGACTACCTACAATGAGCAGTTCTTC
CASSLKPTTYNEQFF
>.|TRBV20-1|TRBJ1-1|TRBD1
TGCAGTGCTAGGTCAAGGGGGCTAGAACCTGGAGCTTTCTTT
CSARSRGLEPGAFF
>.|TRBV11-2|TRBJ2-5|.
TGTGCCAGCAGCTTAGTTGTCATGGGGGGAGAGACCCAGTACTTC
CASSLVVMGGETQYF
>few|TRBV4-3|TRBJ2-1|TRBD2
TGCGCCAGCAGCCAATTCCGAGGGACTAGCGGGGGTGGATCCTACAATGAGCAGTTCTTC
CASSQFRGTSGGGSYNEQFF
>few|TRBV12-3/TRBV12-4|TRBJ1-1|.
TGTGCCAGCAGTTTTGGTCAGGGCACTGAAGCTTTCTTT
CASSFGQGTEAFF
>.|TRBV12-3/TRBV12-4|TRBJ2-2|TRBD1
TGTGCCAGCAGTTTACCCTGGACAGGGACCGGGGAGCTGTTTTTT
CASSLPWTGTGELFF
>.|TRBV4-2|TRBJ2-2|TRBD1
TGTGCCAGCAGCCAAGGGACAGGGGGGGCCGGGGAGCTGTTTTTT
CASSQGTGGAGELFF
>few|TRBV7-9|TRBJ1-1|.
TGTGCCAGCAGCTTACCCGGGGGGAGAACGGACACTGAAGCTTTCTTT
CASSLPGGRTDTEAFF
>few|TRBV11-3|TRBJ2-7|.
TGTGCCAGCAGCCCGATAGTCAAGGACGAGCAGTACTTC
CASSPIVKDEQYF
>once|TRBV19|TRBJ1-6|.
TGTGCCGCAAGCCGCGGGGGTACGAATTCACCCCTCCACTTT
CAASRGGTNSPLHF
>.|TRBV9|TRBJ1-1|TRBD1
TGTGCCAGCTCTACAGGGGTCACTGAAGCTTTCTTT
CASSTGVTEAFF
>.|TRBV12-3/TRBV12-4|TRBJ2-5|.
TGTGCCAGCACCCCCCCGGAGTCAGAGACCCAGTACTTC
CASTPPESETQYF
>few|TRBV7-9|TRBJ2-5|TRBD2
TGTGCCAGCAGCCCGCGGACTAGTATGGAGACCCAGTACTTC
CASSPRTSMETQYF
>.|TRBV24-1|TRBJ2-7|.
TGTGCCACCAGTGTGGACCGGTCGACGTGGTGGTACGAGCAGTACTTC
CATSVDRSTWWYEQYF
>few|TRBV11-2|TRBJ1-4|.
TGTGCCAGCAGCTTACGGGGCTGGGGTAATGAAAAACTGTTTTTT
CASSLRGWGNEKLFF
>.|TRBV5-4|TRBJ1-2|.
TGTGCCAGCAGCTGGGGGGAATTTACAGGCTACACCTTC
CASSWGEFTGYTF
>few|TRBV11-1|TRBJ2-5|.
TGTGCCAGCAGCCCCATTGGTGGACAAGAGACCCAGTACTTC
CASSPIGGQETQYF
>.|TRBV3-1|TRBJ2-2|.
TGTGCCAGCAGCCATATAGGAAGTACCGGGGAGCTGTTTTTT
CASSHIGSTGELFF
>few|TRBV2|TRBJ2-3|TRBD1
TGTGCCAGCACCCGGGACAGCCTCTTTGTAGATACGCAGTATTTT
CASTRDSLFVDTQYF
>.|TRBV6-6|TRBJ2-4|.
TGTGCCAGCAGTTCCTACACGGAAGCCAAAAACATTCAGTACTTC
CASSSYTEAKNIQYF
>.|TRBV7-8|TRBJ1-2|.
TGTGCCAGCAGCTTAGCGGAGCAGGGATGGTTTGGCTACACCTTC
CASSLAEQGWFGYTF
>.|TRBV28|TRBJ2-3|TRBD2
TGTGCCAGCAGCTCACCTTCGGAGCGGGACGAGATCACAGATACGCAGTATTTT
CASSSPSERDEITDTQYF
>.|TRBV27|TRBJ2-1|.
TGTGCCAGCAGTTCCAAAACCGAAAAGAGCTCCTACAATGAGCAGTTCTTC
CASSSKTEKSSYNEQFF
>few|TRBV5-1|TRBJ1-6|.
TGCGCCAGCAGAGGGCCTATCAATTCACCCCTCCACTTT
CASRGPINSPLHF
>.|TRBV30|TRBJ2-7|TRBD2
TGTGCCTGGTCGAGCGGGGGGCTCTACGAGCAGTACTTC
CAWSSGGLYEQYF
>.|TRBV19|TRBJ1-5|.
TGTGCCAGTAGTTTAGGGGATTTTAGCAATCAGCCCCAGCATTTT
CASSLGDFSNQPQHF
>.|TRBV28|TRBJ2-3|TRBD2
TGTGCCAGCAGACGGACTAGCGGCGTTCGCCGCACAGATACGCAGTATTTT
CASRRTSGVRRTDTQYF
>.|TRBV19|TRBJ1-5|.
TGTGCCAGTAGGGCGCTCCTCGGGAACAATCAGCCCCAGCATTTT
CASRALLGNNQPQHF
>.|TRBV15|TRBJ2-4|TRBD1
TGTGCCACCAGCAGAGACTTAGGACAGGTCAAAAACATTCAGTACTTC
CATSRDLGQVKNIQYF
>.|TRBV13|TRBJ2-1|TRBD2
TGTGCCAGCAGCGGACTGGCGGGAGGGTCCTACAATGAGCAGTTCTTC
CASSGLAGGSYNEQFF
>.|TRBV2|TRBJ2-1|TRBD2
TGTGCCAGCAGTGACACGGGACTAGCGGGAGGTGACAATGAGCAGTTCTTC
CASSDTGLAGGDNEQFF
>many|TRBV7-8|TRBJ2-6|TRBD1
TGTGCCAGCAGAAGGGGACAGGGTTTTGCGAACGTCCTGACTTTC
CASRRGQGFANVLTF